This T cell receptor beta chain was documented in a study of cytomegalovirus exposure and HLA in healthy donors (dated by TCRdb to 2016 to 2017). A note on the overall study: According to an earlier analysis of 587 of the donors, about 179 million T cells yielded 117 million unique TCR beta sequences and roughly 280 Gb of sequence data. Among under 450 genotyped donors of the cohort, an average of 235,054 unique TCR beta nucleotide sequences were sequenced per donor, roughly 18% of them non-productive. The genetic ancestry cluster associated with self-reported Caucasian donors included around 76% of the 350 to 500 genotyped donors. Along with the roughly 700-subject first cohort, a separate validation cohort of over 90 different subjects was used. Alongside the repertoire data, information on donor age, sex, ethnicity and CMV serostatus was compiled. Roughly 310 gigabases of sequencing data and tens of millions of unique TCR sequences were included in an early release covering 550 to 800 HLA-typed donors. HLA typing covered class I and class II loci at four-digit resolution. Because of strong linkage in the cohort, five DR-DQ haplotypes were treated as single units for association and clustering. The study profiled the T cell repertoires of about 640 subjects by immunosequencing and related them to cytomegalovirus serostatus. High-throughput TCR immunosequencing, statistical association of individual TCRs with disease status, and machine learning were combined to predict cytomegalovirus infection status. An earlier analysis of about 620 of the donors applied high-throughput TCR beta sequencing to assess whether each TCR beta V gene segment acted as functional or pseudogenic. Genome-wide SNP genotypes for about 65% of the roughly 670 donors were used in a later genetic analysis, which treated that subset as a discovery cohort. Typing coverage differed by locus: A, B, C, DRB1 and DQB1 were typed in about 620-630 donors, DQA1 in about 500, DPA1 in 600 to 610, and DPB1 in roughly 450. The aim of the study was to test whether cataloging public T cell receptors could identify signatures of past pathogen exposure. In a later analysis, previously published TCR beta repertoires from some 640 donors were re-analyzed and high-resolution HLA genotyping was added so that TCR occurrence patterns could be studied. Rather than drawing on any new phenotypic data, the later analysis identified candidate immune exposures from TCR beta sequences and the way those sequences occurred across donors. All discovery cohort repertoires had been generated on a single sequencing platform.

With respect to this clone: Its antigen is unknown. Per-nucleotide qualities are absent, and no much larger clonotype sits a single base away.

In total, approximately 690 healthy bone marrow donors made up the cohort. At the time of sampling, all cohort members were nominally healthy, though unrecorded immune exposures were likely present. The donor tested CMV seropositive and was one of the 289 seropositive cohort members. Each donor provided a peripheral blood sample, and peripheral blood mononuclear cells were used for TCR beta sequencing. Genomic DNA was extracted from the blood cell samples with the Qiagen DNeasy Blood Extraction Kit. Library prep was done by the immunoSEQ multiplex PCR assay. For the multiplex PCR, a mixture combining 60 forward primers for TCR Vbeta segments and 13 reverse primers for TCR Jbeta segments was used. A multiplex PCR assay on genomic DNA amplified the CDR3 region of rearranged TCR beta genes. The amplified TCR beta libraries were sequenced on the Illumina HiSeq System as 87-base-pair reads. The study's own analysis went as follows. A later analysis counted some 74 million unique TCR beta chains across the 500 to 850 repertoires, and roughly 11 million of these chains were shared by at least two donors. To remove PCR and sequencing errors, raw reads were error-corrected and collapsed into unique sequences using a nearest-neighbor algorithm that merged closely related sequences. CDR3 sequences were aligned to IMGT reference sequences to assign V, D and J gene segments. For a sequence to be retained, at least a six-nucleotide match to both a V gene segment and a J gene segment was required. Rearrangements were classified as productive when the CDR3 lacked stop codons and remained in frame with V and J, and all other rearrangements were classified as non-productive. Following IMGT convention, CDR3 was defined as the stretch from the second conserved V-encoded cysteine to the conserved J-encoded phenylalanine. The earlier analysis of roughly 590 of the donors excluded any sequence lacking an unambiguous match to a single V gene segment. In an earlier analysis of about 590 of the donors, a V segment was called functional when productive rearrangements were above 56.7%, and segregating when the standard deviation between donors exceeded 5%. To diagnose cytomegalovirus status from the catalog of TCR beta chain sequences, a statistical classification framework was built. In a later analysis, TCR nucleotide sequences were compared against IMGT/GENE-DB human TR gene sequences so that V and J genes could be assigned. A later analysis assigned CDR3 sequences and most-parsimonious VDJ recombination scenarios with the TCRdist pipeline. A later analysis defined each TCR beta chain by its CDR3 amino acid sequence plus V-gene family, and excluded reads lacking a unique V-gene family. To address suspected cross-contamination and a sequencing artifact, a later analysis removed some 620 highly shared, low-generation-probability nucleotide sequences. For each public chain, a later analysis derived a clonal expansion index from normalized ranks of inferred template counts within each repertoire. Generation probabilities in a later analysis came from a VDJ recombination model fitted to out-of-frame rearrangements, and those results were checked against IGoR. Hypergeometric tests were used in a later analysis to score TCR-TCR, TCR-HLA and TCR-CMV co-occurrence, with a repertoire-size bias correction applied to the TCR pairs. To estimate false discovery rates, a later analysis permuted the HLA or CMV assignments 20 times. In a later analysis, co-occurring TCRs were grouped using DBSCAN, and TCRdist sequence similarity was added for clustering within HLA-allele-positive subsets. For co-occurrence clustering, repertoires with fewer than 30,000 or more than 120,000 public chains were excluded, along with about five repertoires with anomalous nucleotide sharing. Held by TCRdb, this immuneACCESS table contains in-frame sequences only and omits some clones. Under half of the omission traces to an unresolved V gene where checked; the cause of the rest is unknown. The V and J calls and clone size were taken over from that table, and D and trimming were inferred from the DNA. The sample table shows about 150,000 clones, and about 82% are seen once. The ten largest clones take up approximately 4% of the sample.

The CDR3 has 16 amino acids, counting the end cysteine and phenylalanine. The entry retains the CDR3 DNA only, 48 bases that are in frame from base 1. Clipping removes 8 bases from V and 7 bases from J, with 16 as the unmatched junction base count. CDR1 LNHNV and CDR2 YYDKDF are derived from the germline V gene (reference sequence). What the study reported, not specific to this receptor: In a later genetic analysis, fewer N-insertions in productive TCRs were reported among donors in an Asian-associated ancestry cluster than the roughly 640-donor mean. Correlated functional status among segregating V segments might be attributable to linkage disequilibrium, but an unknown experimental factor could not be ruled out. A cluster of highly shared sequence variants was judged likely to be a technical artifact of the sequencing pipeline. Presence/absence analyses assumed roughly uniform sequencing depth across donors, an assumption that may not hold. Some IMGT-functional V segments, including TRBV6-2 and TRBV6-3, could not be told apart with the 87-base-pair reads, so those segments were excluded. This cohort had only TCR beta chains sequenced, and the lack of alpha or paired-chain data limited which features could be detected. A later analysis found that HLA-associated TCR beta chains were more clonally expanded and had lower generation probabilities than equally common non-associated chains. A later analysis reported that several top co-occurrence clusters appeared linked to parvovirus B19, influenza, CMV and Epstein-Barr virus. According to a later analysis, TCR association rates differed among HLA loci, with DRB1 alleles showing the most associated TCRs and HLA-C alleles showing the fewest. A total of roughly 160 TCR beta chains were listed by the study as associated with cytomegalovirus. Strong co-occurrence of HLA alleles, especially DR and DQ, made assigning TCR associations to individual alleles difficult. Broadly in line with IMGT annotations, most TCR beta V segments showed up in productive rearrangements about 90% or about 30% of the time in an earlier analysis of roughly 590 of the donors. Most TCR sequences were seen in very few donors, while some public TCRs were found in many individuals. The earlier analysis of approximately 560 of the donors excluded roughly 17 rarely observed V segments, including chromosome 9 orphons, because counts were too low. For the cohort, immune exposure information was limited to CMV serostatus. In a later genetic analysis, a missense DCLRE1C variant was associated with V-gene and J-gene trimming of TCR beta chains, and the association was replicated in an independent cohort. According to a later analysis, most CMV-associated TCR beta chains appeared to be HLA-restricted, and the HLA associations seemed to be driven largely by CMV exposure. In vitro tests confirmed that a few of the cytomegalovirus-associated TCR beta chains recognize cytomegalovirus antigens. A further reported finding was that TCR beta sequences accurately predicted the HLA-A and HLA-B alleles for most subjects in the first cohort. The classifier was reported to diagnose cytomegalovirus status with high specificity and sensitivity in both the original and validation cohorts. Specific HLA alleles were associated with over 15,000 TCR beta sequences at a false discovery rate of 0.05 in a later analysis. The authors suggested that the approach could potentially be generalized to other disease states and immunological phenotypes. HLA typing was unavailable for some donors at each locus, so association tests used only the typed subset.

This TCR was sampled from a woman between 40 and 50 years old in good health and CMV-seropositive. Input material: PBMCs. This receptor chain uses TRBV15 and TRBJ2-2, and 7 junctional nucleotides match TRBD2. This receptor has the CDR3 CATRRIGGRMGGELFF. In nucleotide form, the sequence is TGTGCCACCCGACGTATCGGGGGGAGGATGGGCGGGGAGCTGTTTTTT. The reference TRBV15 and TRBJ2-2 proteins fill in what lies around the CDR3, so the full variable domain reads DAMVIQNPRYQVTQFGKPVTLSCSQTLNHNVMYWYQQKSSQAPKLLFHYYDKDFNNEADTPDNFQSRRPNTSFCFLDIRSPGLGDTAMYLCATRRIGGRMGGELFFGEGSRLTVL.